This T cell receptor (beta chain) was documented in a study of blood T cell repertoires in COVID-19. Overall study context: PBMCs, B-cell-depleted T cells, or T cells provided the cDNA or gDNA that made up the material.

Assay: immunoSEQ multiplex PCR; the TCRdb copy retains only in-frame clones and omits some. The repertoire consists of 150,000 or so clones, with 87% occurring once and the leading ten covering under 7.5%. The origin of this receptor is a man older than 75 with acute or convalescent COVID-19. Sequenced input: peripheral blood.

CDR3 coding DNA: TGCAGTGCTAGTGGGGGACAGGGGACGGACTTCTATGGCTACACCTTC. Protein: CSASGGQGTDFYGYTF. The genes are TRBV20-1 and TRBJ1-2; 10 bases map to TRBD1. There are 16 residues in the CDR3. Per the germline V gene, CDR1 is DFQATT and CDR2 is SNEGSKA (reference sequence). After removal of 3 bases from V and 4 bases from J, the junction contained 11 bases not matched to a gene.